This TCR beta chain was sequenced for a study of T cells in tuberculosis. Data came from immunoSEQ multiplex PCR; TCRdb stores just in-frame clones and leaves some out. The sample consists of under 40,000 clones, roughly 86% of them appearing once. After removal of 8 bases from V and 0 bases from J, the junction contained 6 bases not matched to a gene. Germline loops: CDR1 MNHEY, CDR2 SMNVEV (reference sequence). This CDR3 comprises 17 residues. Indicated time point: new active TB diagnosis, blood taken before or within 7 days of starting treatment. This chain connects TRBV27 to TRBJ2-1, with 14 positions matching TRBD2. Source: PBMCs, taken at tuberculosis diagnosis. The receptor was derived from an adult with tuberculosis. The CDR3 region is CASGTSGGPSSYNEQFF. The CDR3 DNA reads TGTGCCAGCGGGACTAGCGGGGGTCCGAGCTCCTACAATGAGCAGTTCTTC.